One sample yielded the 24 T cell receptor beta chains listed below, sequenced in a study of T cells in Graves' hyperthyroidism and ophthalmopathy. The investigators amplified TCR beta CDR3 regions from RNA transcripts. Initially, a first-round RT-PCR of the TCR CDR3 employed the HTBI primer set. A single record per CDR3 protein comes from TCRdb applying MiXCR to the multiplex PCR reads. The sample has 690,000 or so distinct CDR3 sequences; 18% are singletons. Material for sequencing was blood. Source of these receptors: a woman in her forties or fifties with Graves' hyperthyroidism that later progressed to Graves' ophthalmopathy.

Only a few counts were recorded for this clonotype. One junction end does not reproduce the germline sequence, and a read error may be involved. J is TRBJ1-1 and V is TRBV2; D ambiguous. CDR3 size: 12 residues. Germline loops: CDR1 SNHLY, CDR2 FYNNEI. The CDR3 here is CASSKGITEALF. CDR3 nucleotide sequence: TGTGCCAGCTCGAAGGGCATCACTGAAGCTCTCTTT.

The J gene is TRBJ2-3, the V gene TRBV29-1; no clear D gene. Trimming cost V 5 bases and J 3 bases, with 12 bases left between them. Germline CDR1 reads SQVTM; CDR2 reads ANQGSEA. This CDR3 has 13 residues. The DNA for the CDR3 is TGCAGCGTTCAACTATCGGGTACAGATACGCAGTATTTT. The encoded protein is CSVQLSGTDTQYF.

The table lists this clonotype with many counts. The genes are TRBV2 and TRBJ2-2, with D possibly TRBD2 on 5 matching bases. CDR1 and CDR2 from the germline V gene are SNHLY and FYNNEI. The CDR3 covers 12 residues. With 4 bases removed from V and 5 bases from J, the gap between germline ends came to 5 bases. As DNA, the CDR3 is TGTGCCAGCAGTGGAGGGACCGGGGAGCTGTTTTTT. Protein: CASSGGTGELFF. The complete variable domain, with remaining parts taken from reference TRBV2 and TRBJ2-2, reads EPEVTQTPSHQVTQMGQEVILRCVPISNHLYFYWYRQILGQKVEFLVSFYNNEISEKSEIFDDQFSVERPDGSNFTLKIRSTKLEDSAMYFCASSGGTGELFFGEGSRLTVL.

The chain is built from TRBV27 and TRBJ1-2, with TRBD1 as a possible D gene (5 bases). V dropped 4 bases and J dropped 8 bases, with 11 bases sitting between them. The CDR3 has 12 amino acids. Germline V gene lookup returns CDR1 MNHEY and CDR2 SMNVEV (reference sequence). Here the CDR3 DNA reads TGTGCCAGCAGTTCTAGGGGCCAGGGCTACACCTTC. Protein product: CASSSRGQGYTF.

This clonotype was recorded many times. CDR3 region: CASSSSGQETQYF. CDR3 coding DNA: TGTGCCAGCAGCAGTAGCGGGCAAGAGACCCAGTACTTC. V and J are TRBV6-1 and TRBJ2-5; 7 bases are shared with TRBD2. V lost 6 bases and J lost 2; bases outside the gene matches: 3. Looked up from germline, CDR1 is MNHNS and CDR2 is SASEGT. This CDR3 is 13 amino acids long.

This clonotype was detected ten times or more. The rearrangement links TRBV5-1 to TRBJ2-7; 7 bases are shared with TRBD1. V gave up 5 bases and J gave up 4 bases; unmatched junction bases: 12. The CDR3 has 15 residues. CDR1 and CDR2 (germline): SGHRS, YFSETQ. CDR3 coding DNA: TGCGCCAGCAGTACTTGGACAGGAACGGTTTACGAGCAGTACTTC. Its protein product is CASSTWTGTVYEQYF.

This clonotype was picked up many times. The V gene is TRBV20-1, the J gene TRBJ1-2; tentative D call: TRBD1 (5 bases). Trimming cost V 3 bases and J 3 bases, with 11 bases left between them. This CDR3 is built from 13 residues. Per the germline V gene, CDR1 is DFQATT and CDR2 is SNEGSKA (reference sequence). CDR3: CSASAGSYYGYTF. DNA of the CDR3: TGCAGTGCTAGTGCAGGGAGCTACTATGGCTACACCTTC.

V gene TRBV7-2 combines with J gene TRBJ2-7, with 8 bases matching TRBD2. Germline values: CDR1 SGHTA, CDR2 FQGNSA. This CDR3 has 14 residues. V was pared by 3 bases and J by 3 bases, with 4 bases of the junction left unmatched. This CDR3 is CASSFYGRGYEQYF. The CDR3 DNA is TGTGCCAGCAGCTTTTACGGGAGGGGCTACGAGCAGTACTTC.

This clonotype occurred many times. The chain links TRBV12-5 to TRBJ2-5; the match to TRBD1 covers 9 bases. CDR3 length: 15 residues. Germline-derived CDR1 and CDR2 are LGHNT and FRNRAP. J was trimmed by 5 bases and V by 7 bases; bases with no gene match: 11. For the CDR3, the DNA is TGTGCTAGTGCCCCGCGGACAGGGGCTGGGGAGACCCAGTACTTC. Its translation: CASAPRTGAGETQYF.

This chain connects TRBV6-5 to TRBJ2-3; D not certain. CDR1 is MNHEY, CDR2 SVGAGI, per germline. CDR3 length equals 15 residues. Trimming cost V 4 bases and J 0 bases, with 11 bases left between them. The CDR3 is CASSLMVGSTDTQYF. The CDR3 region has the DNA TGTGCCAGCAGTTTGATGGTGGGGAGCACAGATACGCAGTATTTT.

This sequence joins TRBV20-1 and TRBJ1-6; 9 nucleotides match TRBD1. After removal of 3 bases from V and 9 bases from J, the junction contained 3 bases not matched to a gene. In germline, CDR1 is DFQATT, CDR2 SNEGSKA (reference sequence). This CDR3 is 13 amino acids long. The chain's CDR3 is CSARETGGSPLHF. The DNA of the CDR3 is TGCAGTGCTAGGGAGACAGGGGGTTCACCCCTCCACTTT.

The V and J genes are TRBV9 and TRBJ1-2, with a tentative D call TRBD1 (5 bases). Per the germline V gene, CDR1 is SGDLS and CDR2 is YYNGEE. V dropped 3 bases and J dropped 0 bases, with 18 bases sitting between them. CDR3 length: 17 residues. This chain's CDR3 is CASSGSPRAGSNYGYTF. Written as DNA, the CDR3 is TGTGCCAGCAGCGGTAGCCCGAGGGCAGGGTCTAACTATGGCTACACCTTC.

This clonotype appeared many times. The chain combines TRBV6-1 with TRBJ2-7; 10 positions match TRBD2. This CDR3 contains 15 residues. Germline V gives CDR1 MNHNS, CDR2 SASEGT. J gave up 6 bases and V 5 bases, and 10 bases lay outside the gene matches. The DNA of the CDR3 is TGTGCCAGCAGTTTTAGCGGGGGGCACTCGCGCGAGCAGTACTTC. Translation: CASSFSGGHSREQYF.

The chain uses TRBV19 and TRBJ1-2; TRBD1 might be the D (5 bases). Germline V gene sequence: CDR1 LNHDA, CDR2 SQIVND (reference sequence). CDR3 length equals 15 residues. Trimming removed 6 bases at V and 3 bases at J, with 17 bases between. The CDR3 is CASSDPGRIYYGYTF. In DNA form, the CDR3 reads TGTGCCAGTAGCGACCCGGGACGGATATACTATGGCTACACCTTC.

There are many counts of this clonotype. CDR3 residues: CSARSANTEAFF. CDR3 DNA sequence: TGCAGTGCTAGGTCCGCGAACACTGAAGCTTTCTTT. The chain uses TRBV20-1 and TRBJ1-1; D is ambiguous. CDR3 length: 12 residues. V lost 3 bases to trimming and J lost 1 base, with 6 bases between them. CDR1 is DFQATT, CDR2 SNEGSKA, per germline (reference sequence).

The table lists this clonotype with a few counts. The chain recombines TRBV19 with TRBJ2-2; TRBD2 might be the D (7 bases). The CDR3 consists of 15 residues. Germline CDR1 LNHDA, CDR2 SQIVND (reference sequence). V lost 8 bases and J 2 bases, leaving 15 bases between the germline ends. The CDR3 spells CASRRAGANTGELFF. The CDR3 nucleotides read TGTGCCAGTCGACGGGCGGGGGCCAACACCGGGGAGCTGTTTTTT.

In its sample, this clonotype was seen many times. The chain employs TRBV11-3 and TRBJ2-7, with D unresolved. In germline, CDR1 is SGHNT, CDR2 YENEEA. The CDR3 covers 14 residues. V was trimmed by 0 bases and J by 0 bases, leaving 6 bases between them. CDR3 region: CASSLDPGSYEQYF. The DNA of the CDR3 is TGTGCCAGCAGCTTAGATCCTGGCTCCTACGAGCAGTACTTC.

This clonotype appeared many times. V is TRBV6-1 and J is TRBJ2-7; maybe TRBD2 (6 bases). The CDR3 sequence is 16 residues long. Trimming stripped 4 bases from V and 4 bases from J, with 20 bases between. CDR1 MNHNS and CDR2 SASEGT come from the germline V gene. CDR3 bases: TGTGCCAGCAGTGGAAGGCCAGGGACTCTCGCGTACGAGCAGTACTTC. This codes for CASSGRPGTLAYEQYF.

The rearrangement uses TRBV19 and TRBJ1-5; unclear D gene. Germline CDR1 reads LNHDA; CDR2 reads SQIVND (reference sequence). The CDR3 has 17 amino acids. Trimming shortened V by 1 base and J by 3 bases, and 16 bases separated the two germline ends. The CDR3 DNA sequence: TGTGCCAGTAGTATAGGAGGAGGTGGGATTCTCAATCAGCCCCAGCATTTT. It is translated as CASSIGGGGILNQPQHF.

This clonotype has ten or more counts. The CDR3 DNA reads TGTGCCAGCAGTTTTAGAGGGTCGGGCACTGAAGCTTTCTTT. It translates to CASSFRGSGTEAFF. This chain connects TRBV27 to TRBJ1-1, with D hard to call. CDR3 length: 14 residues. Germline V gives CDR1 MNHEY, CDR2 SMNVEV (reference sequence). Trimming removed 3 bases from V and 4 bases from J, with 12 bases in between.

The chain carries TRBV7-3 and TRBJ2-1; 11 nucleotides align to TRBD2. This CDR3 is 18 amino acids long. Germline CDR1 SGHTA, CDR2 FQGTGA. The ends lost 4 bases at V and 7 bases at J; junction bases unmatched: 15. CDR3 sequence (DNA): TGTGCCAGCAGCTCCCTTAGCGGGGGGGCCGTTTCGGTAAATGAGCAGTTCTTC. It specifies CASSSLSGGAVSVNEQFF.

The genes are TRBV11-2 and TRBJ2-3; a possible D gene is TRBD1 (6 bases). The ends were cut back, 6 bases at V and 5 bases at J, with 21 bases in the middle. Germline CDR1 SGHAT, CDR2 FQNNGV. This CDR3 is 16 amino acids long. The CDR3 sequence is CASSRDRRSGGDTQYF. The CDR3 region has the DNA TGTGCCAGCAGTCGCGACAGGAGGAGTGGAGGAGATACGCAGTATTTT.

The chain employs TRBV20-1 and TRBJ2-5; the match to TRBD1 covers 7 bases. Trimming cost V 3 bases and J 2 bases; bases outside gene matches: 9. The CDR3 has 15 residues. Germline V lookup: CDR1 DFQATT, CDR2 SNEGSKA (reference sequence). The CDR3, as DNA: TGCAGTGCTAGGTTGACAGGGCCCAGGCAAGAGACCCAGTACTTC. Translation: CSARLTGPRQETQYF.

The chain couples TRBV6-1 to TRBJ2-5; D ambiguous. This CDR3 is built from 11 residues. The germline CDR1 and CDR2 sequences are MNHNS and SASEGT. V shed 10 bases and J shed 5 bases, with 11 bases lying between them. The chain's CDR3 is CATTREETQYF. The CDR3 coding sequence is TGTGCCACGACAAGAGAGGAGACCCAGTACTTC.